What follows are 27 T cell receptor beta chains derived from one specimen sequenced in a study of T-cell memory formation after mild COVID-19 (dated by TCRdb to the early 2020s). Receptors were amplified or captured by 5' RACE. Instrument on record: Illumina NovaSeq 6000. TCRdb trimmed public reads at Q25 via fastp, called clones via MiXCR and kept in-frame beta chains. Each entry is one CDR3 protein sequence, shown with its most common DNA and genes. This sample holds 100,000 to 150,000 distinct CDR3 sequences; roughly 6% were observed only once. Approximately 2.3% of the sample lies in the top ten. Specimen: PBMCs or a T cell subset sorted from them (not recorded which). Receptors were obtained from an adult woman who had mild COVID-19 (a few samples of this study predate the infection). The sample titles of this study are shuffled in the database, so cell type and time point are left out; the donor was told from shared clones.

There are many counts of this clonotype. The gene calls are TRBV6-5 and TRBJ2-3; D gene ambiguous. V dropped 4 bases and J dropped 6 bases, with 11 bases sitting between them. The CDR3 sequence is 13 residues long. The germline V gene encodes CDR1 MNHEY and CDR2 SVGAGI. The CDR3, as DNA: TGTGCCAGCAGTTTTTACCGATCCGATACGCAGTATTTT. Protein: CASSFYRSDTQYF.

This clonotype was observed a handful of times. The rearrangement uses TRBV5-6 and TRBJ1-5; 7 positions match TRBD1. The CDR3 consists of 15 residues. V lost 4 bases to trimming and J lost 7 bases; unmatched junction nucleotides: 11. Looked up from germline, CDR1 is SGHDT and CDR2 is YYEEEE. The CDR3 DNA sequence: TGTGCCAGCAGCCGACTAGGGGGCGCCGAACAGCCCCAGCATTTT. Protein sequence: CASSRLGGAEQPQHF.

The chain recombines TRBV7-2 with TRBJ1-2; D gene ambiguous. The ends were cut back, 5 bases at V and 8 bases at J, with 12 bases in the middle. This CDR3 contains 12 residues. CDR1 and CDR2 from the germline V gene are SGHTA and FQGNSA. CDR3 sequence: CASSLYGHGYTF. The CDR3 bases are TGTGCCAGCAGCCTTTACGGGCACGGCTACACCTTC.

The gene calls are TRBV9 and TRBJ2-3; 12 nucleotides align to TRBD2. Per germline, CDR1 SGDLS and CDR2 YYNGEE. V lost 2 bases to trimming and J lost 6 bases; unmatched junction nucleotides: 1. The length of the CDR3 is 14 residues. CDR3 sequence (DNA): TGTGCCAGCAGCGTCGGGACTAGCGGGGATACGCAGTATTTT. Translated: CASSVGTSGDTQYF.

This clonotype appeared many times. The genes are TRBV12-3 or TRBV12-4 and TRBJ2-7; 8 bases are shared with TRBD2. There are 14 residues in the CDR3. After removal of 6 bases from V and 3 bases from J, the junction contained 7 bases not matched to a gene. The CDR3 DNA is TGTGCCAGCAGCCCCCGGACTAGCAACTACGAGCAGTACTTC. The encoded protein is CASSPRTSNYEQYF.

The gene calls are TRBV6-5 and TRBJ1-1, with 7 bases that match TRBD1. Losses at the gene ends were 6 bases for V and 8 bases for J; bases not matched to a gene: 6. This CDR3 contains 12 residues. The germline V gene has CDR1 MNHEY and CDR2 SVGAGI. The CDR3 DNA follows: TGTGCCAGCAGCCAGGGGGGGGGGGAAGCTTTCTTT. Amino acid sequence: CASSQGGGEAFF.

The V gene is TRBV6-1, the J gene TRBJ1-1; TRBD1 aligns across 11 bases. The germline CDR1 and CDR2 sequences are MNHNS and SASEGT. J gave up 8 bases and V 8 bases, and 13 bases lay outside the gene matches. The CDR3 has 15 residues. The CDR3 DNA is TGTGCCAGCCTCGGACAGGGGGCTTTTAGAGCGGAAGCTTTCTTT. Protein product: CASLGQGAFRAEAFF.

The V and J genes are TRBV20-1 and TRBJ2-7; possibly TRBD1 for D (5 bases). The germline V and J ends were trimmed by 4 bases and 2 bases, with 6 bases remaining between them. This CDR3 comprises 11 residues. Germline-derived CDR1 and CDR2 are DFQATT and SNEGSKA (reference sequence). This chain's CDR3 is CSAKQAYEQYF. Here the CDR3 DNA reads TGCAGTGCTAAACAGGCCTACGAGCAGTACTTC.

This clonotype was seen repeatedly, ten times or more. V usage is TRBV12-3 or TRBV12-4 and J usage is TRBJ2-7; D is ambiguous. Trimming left V 6 bases short and J 6 bases short, with 12 bases between. There are 12 residues in the CDR3. The CDR3 here is CASSQTKAEQYF. The CDR3 DNA follows: TGTGCCAGCAGCCAGACGAAGGCCGAGCAGTACTTC.

At least ten counts were recorded for this clonotype. The chain carries TRBV12-3 or TRBV12-4 and TRBJ1-5; 7 bases fit TRBD1. This CDR3 comprises 14 residues. The V segment lost 6 bases and the J segment 2 bases; nucleotides outside the gene matches: 4. The CDR3 is CASSTGVGNQPQHF. CDR3 nucleotides: TGTGCCAGCAGCACAGGGGTGGGCAATCAGCCCCAGCATTTT.

This clonotype showed up many times. This sequence joins TRBV15 and TRBJ1-2; TRBD1 aligns across 8 bases. In germline, CDR1 is LNHNV, CDR2 YYDKDF (reference sequence). The CDR3 sequence is 15 residues long. The V gene end was trimmed by 0 bases and the J gene end by 6 bases; junction bases not matched to a gene: 6. This CDR3 is CATSRDRTGSNGYTF. The CDR3 region has the DNA TGTGCCACCAGCAGAGATAGGACAGGGTCCAATGGCTACACCTTC. The whole variable domain, filled in from reference TRBV15 and TRBJ1-2, reads DAMVIQNPRYQVTQFGKPVTLSCSQTLNHNVMYWYQQKSSQAPKLLFHYYDKDFNNEADTPDNFQSRRPNTSFCFLDIRSPGLGDTAMYLCATSRDRTGSNGYTFGSGTRLTVV.

This chain uses TRBV9 with TRBJ2-3; no clear D gene. The CDR3 length is 14 residues. V was pared by 0 bases and J by 0 bases, with 5 bases between. Per the germline V gene, CDR1 is SGDLS and CDR2 is YYNGEE. The CDR3 region is CASSVDSSTDTQYF. The CDR3 bases are TGTGCCAGCAGCGTAGACAGTAGCACAGATACGCAGTATTTT.

This clonotype was picked up many times. This chain's CDR3 is CASRFSGGPGEQYF. In DNA, the CDR3 is TGTGCCAGCAGGTTTAGCGGGGGGCCGGGGGAGCAGTACTTC. The V call is TRBV12-3 or TRBV12-4, the J call TRBJ2-7; 10 nucleotides line up with TRBD2. The V and J ends lost 6 bases and 7 bases, in that order; junction bases with no gene match: 9. The CDR3 has 14 residues.

This clonotype was counted many times. The rearrangement joins TRBV6-6 to TRBJ1-1; unclear D gene. Trimming stripped 7 bases from V and 5 bases from J, with 11 bases between. Germline V gene lookup returns CDR1 MNHNY and CDR2 SVGAGI (reference sequence). The CDR3 consists of 12 residues. The CDR3: CASNLQGTEAFF. The CDR3, as DNA: TGTGCCAGCAACCTACAAGGGACTGAAGCTTTCTTT.

This chain joins TRBV2 and TRBJ2-7, with TRBD2 matching 12 bases. Germline-derived CDR1 and CDR2 are SNHLY and FYNNEI. The CDR3 runs 15 residues. V shed 5 bases, J shed 4 bases, and the junction held 6 bases outside the gene matches. Here the CDR3 reads CASSLRTSGVYEQYF. The CDR3 coding sequence is TGTGCCAGCAGTTTAAGGACTAGCGGGGTATACGAGCAGTACTTC. The variable domain in full, with the rest retrieved from reference TRBV2 and TRBJ2-7, is EPEVTQTPSHQVTQMGQEVILRCVPISNHLYFYWYRQILGQKVEFLVSFYNNEISEKSEIFDDQFSVERPDGSNFTLKIRSTKLEDSAMYFCASSLRTSGVYEQYFGPGTRLTVT.

The chain recombines TRBV12-3 or TRBV12-4 with TRBJ2-2, with no clear D. The V and J ends lost 3 bases and 1 base respectively, with 12 bases between them. The CDR3 consists of 16 residues. The CDR3, as DNA: TGTGCCAGCAGTTTGTGGGTTCAGATGAACACCGGGGAGCTGTTTTTT. Its translation: CASSLWVQMNTGELFF.

This chain joins TRBV18 and TRBJ2-7; 9 nucleotides agree with TRBD1. The V gene end was trimmed by 7 bases and the J gene end by 3 bases; junction bases not matched to a gene: 4. The CDR3 has 13 amino acids. The germline CDR1 and CDR2 sequences are KGHSH and LQKENI. The CDR3 DNA reads as TGTGCCAGCTATCCGGGACAGGGCTACGAGCAGTACTTC. Residues: CASYPGQGYEQYF.

This clonotype was counted only a few times. This chain joins TRBV29-1 and TRBJ2-1, with 7 bases aligning to TRBD2. The CDR3 sequence is 15 residues long. J lost 4 bases, V lost 5 bases, and 11 bases had no gene match. CDR1 and CDR2 from the germline V gene are SQVTM and ANQGSEA. Here the CDR3 DNA reads TGCAGCGTTATACCTAGCGGTTTTCTGTACAATGAGCAGTTCTTC. Translation gives CSVIPSGFLYNEQFF.

This clonotype came up a few times. The chain carries TRBV27 and TRBJ2-7, with D possibly TRBD2 on 5 matching bases. The germline V and J ends were trimmed by 2 bases and 10 bases, with 15 bases remaining between them. Germline CDR1 is MNHEY and CDR2 is SMNVEV (reference sequence). The CDR3 sequence is 13 residues long. Written as DNA, the CDR3 is TGTGCCAGCAGTTTAACCGATGGAGGTTCCCAGTACTTC. The encoded protein is CASSLTDGGSQYF.

This clonotype has just a few counts. The V call is TRBV12-3 or TRBV12-4, the J call TRBJ1-3; D is unresolved. V lost 8 bases, J lost 0 bases, and 17 bases lay in between. The CDR3 sequence is 16 residues long. The CDR3 region is CASFLRGGPSGNTIYF. The CDR3 DNA is TGTGCCAGCTTCCTCCGGGGAGGACCCTCTGGAAACACCATATATTTT.

In its sample, this clonotype was seen a few times. This rearrangement joins TRBV5-5 to TRBJ2-7; D might be TRBD2 (6 bases). The CDR3 length is 15 residues. CDR1 and CDR2 (germline): SGHKS, YYEKEE (reference sequence). Between the trimmed V and J ends, which lost 4 bases and 0 bases, there was a span of 14 bases. CDR3 DNA: TGTGCCAGCAGCCGCATTGTGACTAGCTCCTACGAGCAGTACTTC. Its translation: CASSRIVTSSYEQYF.

J is TRBJ1-5 and V is TRBV19; D not certain. Deletions cut 3 bases from V and 0 bases from J, with 15 bases between. The germline V gene has CDR1 LNHDA and CDR2 SQIVND (reference sequence). This CDR3 has 17 amino acids. The CDR3 DNA follows: TGTGCCAGTAGTATCCCGCGACAAACCTATAGCAATCAGCCCCAGCATTTT. It is translated as CASSIPRQTYSNQPQHF.

This chain joins TRBV24-1 and TRBJ1-2; no firm D call. CDR1 KGHDR and CDR2 SFDVKD come from the germline V gene. The germline V and J ends were trimmed by 3 bases and 8 bases, with 12 bases remaining between them. The CDR3 has 13 residues. CDR3 DNA sequence: TGTGCCACCAGTGATCCTACAAGTGCCGGCTACACCTTC. It translates to CATSDPTSAGYTF.

The chain is built from TRBV5-4 and TRBJ2-3; TRBD1 matches at 10 bases. Unmatched junction bases numbered 9, after V lost 1 base and J lost 4 bases. The CDR3 covers 17 residues. Germline V gene data show CDR1 as SGHNT and CDR2 as YYREEE (reference sequence). The CDR3 spells CASSLPLGQGRADTQYF. The CDR3 DNA sequence: TGTGCCAGCAGCTTGCCTCTGGGACAGGGGAGGGCAGATACGCAGTATTTT.

The sample holds many counts of this clonotype. The V and J genes are TRBV20-1 and TRBJ2-3; 7 positions match TRBD2. This CDR3 spans 16 amino acids. In germline, CDR1 is DFQATT, CDR2 SNEGSKA (reference sequence). Losses at the gene ends were 0 bases for V and 1 base for J; bases not matched to a gene: 7. CDR3 sequence reads: CSARELARRGTDTQYF. CDR3 coding DNA: TGCAGTGCTAGAGAACTAGCGCGGCGAGGCACAGATACGCAGTATTTT.

This clonotype occurred a few times. V gene TRBV5-1 combines with J gene TRBJ2-2; D is unresolved. Trimming removed 10 bases from V and 5 bases from J, with 18 bases in between. The germline CDR1 and CDR2 sequences are SGHRS and YFSETQ. This CDR3 is built from 14 residues. DNA for the CDR3: TGCGCCTTACCGCGTTCCGCCCTAACCGGGGAGCTGTTTTTT. Protein product: CALPRSALTGELFF.

The J gene is TRBJ1-2, the V gene TRBV24-1, with a tentative D call TRBD1 (6 bases). V was shortened by 3 bases and J by 9 bases, with 10 bases between the two germline ends. This CDR3 comprises 12 residues. From germline, CDR1 is KGHDR and CDR2 SFDVKD. Here the CDR3 DNA reads TGTGCCACCAGTGATCCGCAGGGGAGCTACACCTTC. This encodes CATSDPQGSYTF.